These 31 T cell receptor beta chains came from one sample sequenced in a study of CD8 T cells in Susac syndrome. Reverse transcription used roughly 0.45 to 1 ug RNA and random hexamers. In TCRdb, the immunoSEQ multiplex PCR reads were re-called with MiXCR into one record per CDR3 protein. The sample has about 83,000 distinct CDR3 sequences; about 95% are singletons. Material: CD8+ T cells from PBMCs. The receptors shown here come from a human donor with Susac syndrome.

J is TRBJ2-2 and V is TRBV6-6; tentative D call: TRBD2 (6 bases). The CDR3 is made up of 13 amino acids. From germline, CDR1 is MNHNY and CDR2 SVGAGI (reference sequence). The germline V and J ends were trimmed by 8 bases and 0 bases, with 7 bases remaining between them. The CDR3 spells CASGGTNTGELFF. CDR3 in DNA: TGTGCCAGCGGGGGGACGAACACCGGGGAGCTGTTTTTT.

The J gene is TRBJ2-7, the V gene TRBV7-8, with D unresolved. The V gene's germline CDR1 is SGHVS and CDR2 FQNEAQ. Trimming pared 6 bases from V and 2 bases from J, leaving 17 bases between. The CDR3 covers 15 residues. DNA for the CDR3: TGTGCCAGCAGTTCGGGTTACTACTCACCCTACGAGCAGTACTTC. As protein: CASSSGYYSPYEQYF.

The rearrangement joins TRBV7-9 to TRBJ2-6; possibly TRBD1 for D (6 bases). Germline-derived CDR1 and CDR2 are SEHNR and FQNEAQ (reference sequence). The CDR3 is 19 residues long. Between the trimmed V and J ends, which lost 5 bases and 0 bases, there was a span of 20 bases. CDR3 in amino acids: CASSHKTGHLRSGANVLTF. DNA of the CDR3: TGTGCCAGCAGCCATAAAACAGGGCACCTTCGCTCTGGGGCCAACGTCCTGACTTTC.

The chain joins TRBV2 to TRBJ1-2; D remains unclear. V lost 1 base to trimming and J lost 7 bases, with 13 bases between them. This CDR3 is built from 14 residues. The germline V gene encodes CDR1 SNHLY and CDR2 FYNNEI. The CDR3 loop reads CASSEEPYLGGYTF. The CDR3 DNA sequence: TGTGCCAGCAGTGAAGAACCTTACTTAGGTGGCTACACCTTC.

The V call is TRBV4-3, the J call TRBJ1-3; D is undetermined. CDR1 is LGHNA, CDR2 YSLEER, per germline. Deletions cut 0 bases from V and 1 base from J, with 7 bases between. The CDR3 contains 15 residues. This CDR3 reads CASSQENESGNTIYF. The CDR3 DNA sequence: TGCGCCAGCAGCCAAGAGAATGAATCTGGAAACACCATATATTTT.

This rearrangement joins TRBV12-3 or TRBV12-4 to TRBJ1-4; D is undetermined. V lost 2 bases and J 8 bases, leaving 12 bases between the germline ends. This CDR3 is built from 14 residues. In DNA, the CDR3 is TGTGCCAGCAGTTTAACGCTCCCGGGGGAAAAACTGTTTTTT. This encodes CASSLTLPGEKLFF.

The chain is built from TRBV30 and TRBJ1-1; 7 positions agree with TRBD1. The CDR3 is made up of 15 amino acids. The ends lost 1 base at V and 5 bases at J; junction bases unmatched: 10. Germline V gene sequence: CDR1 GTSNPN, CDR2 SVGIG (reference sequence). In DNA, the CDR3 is TGTGCCTGGAGTGAGGGAGCAGGGGGATGGACTGAAGCTTTCTTT. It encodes CAWSEGAGGWTEAFF.

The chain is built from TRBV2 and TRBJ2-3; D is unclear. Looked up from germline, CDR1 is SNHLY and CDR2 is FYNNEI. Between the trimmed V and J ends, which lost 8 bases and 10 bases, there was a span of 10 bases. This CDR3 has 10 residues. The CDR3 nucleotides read TGTGCCAGCGTGGAGAGGTCGCAGTATTTT. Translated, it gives CASVERSQYF.

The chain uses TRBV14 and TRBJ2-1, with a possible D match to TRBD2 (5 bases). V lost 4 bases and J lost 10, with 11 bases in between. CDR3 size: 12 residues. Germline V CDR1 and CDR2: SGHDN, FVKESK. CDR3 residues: CASSRLTGEQFF. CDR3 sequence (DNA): TGTGCCAGCAGCCGCCTAACGGGGGAGCAGTTCTTC. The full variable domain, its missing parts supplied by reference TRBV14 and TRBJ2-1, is EAGVTQFPSHSVIEKGQTVTLRCDPISGHDNLYWYRRVMGKEIKFLLHFVKESKQDESGMPNNRFLAERTGGTYSTLKVQPAELEDSGVYFCASSRLTGEQFFGPGTRLTVL.

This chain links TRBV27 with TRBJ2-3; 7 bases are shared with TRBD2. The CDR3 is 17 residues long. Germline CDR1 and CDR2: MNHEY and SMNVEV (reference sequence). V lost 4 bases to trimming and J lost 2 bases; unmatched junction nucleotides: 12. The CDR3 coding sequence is TGTGCCAGCAGTTCCCTTAAACTAGCGCGTAACACAGATACGCAGTATTTT. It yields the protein CASSSLKLARNTDTQYF.

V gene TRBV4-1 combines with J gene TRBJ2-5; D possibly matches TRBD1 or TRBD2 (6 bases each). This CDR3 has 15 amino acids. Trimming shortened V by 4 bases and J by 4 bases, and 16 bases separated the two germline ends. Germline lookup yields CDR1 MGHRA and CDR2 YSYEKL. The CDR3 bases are TGCGCCAGCAGCCGCTTTCCGGGGGCGGGAGAGACCCAGTACTTC. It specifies CASSRFPGAGETQYF.

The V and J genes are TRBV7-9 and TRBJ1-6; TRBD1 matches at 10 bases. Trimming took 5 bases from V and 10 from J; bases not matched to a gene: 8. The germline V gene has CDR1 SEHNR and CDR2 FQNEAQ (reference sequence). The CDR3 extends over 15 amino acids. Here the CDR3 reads CASSIGQGEGSPLHF. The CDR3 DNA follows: TGTGCCAGCAGCATCGGACAGGGGGAAGGCTCACCCCTCCACTTT.

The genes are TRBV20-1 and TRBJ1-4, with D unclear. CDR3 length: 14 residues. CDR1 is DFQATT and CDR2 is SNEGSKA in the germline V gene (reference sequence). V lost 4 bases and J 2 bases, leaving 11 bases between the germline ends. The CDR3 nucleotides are TGCAGTGCTATTTTGGGCACGACTAATGAAAAACTGTTTTTT. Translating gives CSAILGTTNEKLFF.

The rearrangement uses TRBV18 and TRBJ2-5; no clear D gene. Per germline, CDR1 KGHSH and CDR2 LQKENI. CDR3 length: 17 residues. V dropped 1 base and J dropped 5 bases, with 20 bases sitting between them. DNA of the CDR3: TGTGCCAGCTCACCACAACATCTAGGCGTGAAAAAGGAGACCCAGTACTTC. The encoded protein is CASSPQHLGVKKETQYF.

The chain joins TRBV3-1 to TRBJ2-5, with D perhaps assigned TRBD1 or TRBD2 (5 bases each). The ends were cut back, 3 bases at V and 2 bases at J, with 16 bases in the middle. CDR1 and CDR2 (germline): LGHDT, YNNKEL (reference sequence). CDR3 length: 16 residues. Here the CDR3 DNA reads TGTGCCAGCAGCCATTTCGAGGGGCCCCGACAAGAGACCCAGTACTTC. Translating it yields CASSHFEGPRQETQYF.

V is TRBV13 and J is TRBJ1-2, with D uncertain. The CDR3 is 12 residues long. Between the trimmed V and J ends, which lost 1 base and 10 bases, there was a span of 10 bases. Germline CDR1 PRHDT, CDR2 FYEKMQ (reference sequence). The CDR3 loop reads CASSLDTVTYTF. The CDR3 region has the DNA TGTGCCAGCAGCTTAGATACGGTTACCTACACCTTC.

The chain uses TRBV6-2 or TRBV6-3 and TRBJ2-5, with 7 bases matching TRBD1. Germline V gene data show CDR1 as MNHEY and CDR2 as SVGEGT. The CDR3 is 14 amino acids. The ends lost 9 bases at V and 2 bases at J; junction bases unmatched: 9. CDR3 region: CARSDRFCQETQYF. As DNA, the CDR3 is TGTGCCAGATCGGACAGGTTTTGTCAAGAGACCCAGTACTTC.

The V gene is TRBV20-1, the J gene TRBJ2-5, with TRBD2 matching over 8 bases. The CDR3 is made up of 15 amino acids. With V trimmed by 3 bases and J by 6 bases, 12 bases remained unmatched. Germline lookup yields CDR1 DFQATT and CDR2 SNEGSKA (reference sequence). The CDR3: CSASPLGAGDKTQYF. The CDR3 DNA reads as TGCAGTGCTAGTCCACTCGGAGCGGGAGATAAGACCCAGTACTTC.

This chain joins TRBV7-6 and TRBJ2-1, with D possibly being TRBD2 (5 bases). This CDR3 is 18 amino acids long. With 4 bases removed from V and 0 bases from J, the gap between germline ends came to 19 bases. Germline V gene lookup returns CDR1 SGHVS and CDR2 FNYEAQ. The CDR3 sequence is CASSSLGPPAASYNEQFF. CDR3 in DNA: TGTGCCAGCAGCTCACTAGGCCCCCCAGCGGCCTCCTACAATGAGCAGTTCTTC.

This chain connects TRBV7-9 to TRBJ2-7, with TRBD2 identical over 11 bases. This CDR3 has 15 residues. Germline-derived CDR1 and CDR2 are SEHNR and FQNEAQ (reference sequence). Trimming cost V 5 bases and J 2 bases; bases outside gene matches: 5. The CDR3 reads CASSPIAGGPYEQYF. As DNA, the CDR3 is TGTGCCAGCAGCCCTATAGCGGGGGGGCCCTACGAGCAGTACTTC.

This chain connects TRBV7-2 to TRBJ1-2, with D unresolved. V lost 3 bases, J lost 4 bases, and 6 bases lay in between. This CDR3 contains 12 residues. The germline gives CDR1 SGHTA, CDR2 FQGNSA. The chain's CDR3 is CASSFPTYGYTF. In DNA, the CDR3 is TGTGCCAGCAGCTTTCCCACCTATGGCTACACCTTC.

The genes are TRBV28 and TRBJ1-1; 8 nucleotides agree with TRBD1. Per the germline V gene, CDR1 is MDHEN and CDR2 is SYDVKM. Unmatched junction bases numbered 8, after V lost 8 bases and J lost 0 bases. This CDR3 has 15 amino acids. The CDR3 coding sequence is TGTGCCAGCTGGGACAGGTCGATTTTGAACACTGAAGCTTTCTTT. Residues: CASWDRSILNTEAFF.

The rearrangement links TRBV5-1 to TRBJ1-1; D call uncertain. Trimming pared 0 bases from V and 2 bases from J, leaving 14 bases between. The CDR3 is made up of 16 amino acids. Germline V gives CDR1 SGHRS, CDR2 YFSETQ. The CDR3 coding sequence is TGCGCCAGCAGCTTGGTAGGAGGACCCGAAAACACTGAAGCTTTCTTT. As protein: CASSLVGGPENTEAFF.

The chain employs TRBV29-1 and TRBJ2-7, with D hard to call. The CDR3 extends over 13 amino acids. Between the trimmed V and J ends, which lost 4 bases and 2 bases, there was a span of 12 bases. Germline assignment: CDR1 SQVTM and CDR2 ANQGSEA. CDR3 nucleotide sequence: TGCAGCGTTGGATCGGTTGGACCCTACGAGCAGTACTTC. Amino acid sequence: CSVGSVGPYEQYF.

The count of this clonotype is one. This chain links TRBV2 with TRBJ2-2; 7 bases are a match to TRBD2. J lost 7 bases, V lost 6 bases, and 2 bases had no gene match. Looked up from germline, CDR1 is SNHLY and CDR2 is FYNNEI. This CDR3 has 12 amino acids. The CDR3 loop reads CASSGGNGELFF. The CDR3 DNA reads TGTGCCAGCAGCGGGGGGAACGGGGAGCTGTTTTTT. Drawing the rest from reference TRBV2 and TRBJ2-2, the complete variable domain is EPEVTQTPSHQVTQMGQEVILRCVPISNHLYFYWYRQILGQKVEFLVSFYNNEISEKSEIFDDQFSVERPDGSNFTLKIRSTKLEDSAMYFCASSGGNGELFFGEGSRLTVL.

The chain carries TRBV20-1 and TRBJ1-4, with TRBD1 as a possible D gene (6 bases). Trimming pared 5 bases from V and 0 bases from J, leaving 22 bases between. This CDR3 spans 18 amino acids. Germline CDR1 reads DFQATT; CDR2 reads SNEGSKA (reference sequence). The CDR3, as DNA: TGCAGTGCTCTAAGGTGGGGGGGACAAGCAGCAACTAATGAAAAACTGTTTTTT. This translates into CSALRWGGQAATNEKLFF.

The chain's CDR3 is CASSQATFYEQYV. The CDR3 DNA follows: TGTGCCAGCAGCCAAGCAACATTCTACGAGCAGTACGTC. The V call is TRBV14, the J call TRBJ2-7; D not resolved. This CDR3 is 13 amino acids long. With 1 base removed from V and 3 bases from J, the gap between germline ends came to 7 bases. Germline-derived CDR1 and CDR2 are SGHDN and FVKESK.

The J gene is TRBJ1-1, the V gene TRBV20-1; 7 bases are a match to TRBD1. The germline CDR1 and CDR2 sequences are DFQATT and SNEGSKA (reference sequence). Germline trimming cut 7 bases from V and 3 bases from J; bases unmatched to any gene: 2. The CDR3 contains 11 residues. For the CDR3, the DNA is TGCAGTGAAGGGACAGACACTGAAGCTTTCTTT. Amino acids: CSEGTDTEAFF.

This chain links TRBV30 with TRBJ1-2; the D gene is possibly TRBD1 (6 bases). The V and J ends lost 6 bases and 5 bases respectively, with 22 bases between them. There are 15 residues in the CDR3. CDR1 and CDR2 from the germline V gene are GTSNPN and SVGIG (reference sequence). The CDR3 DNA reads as TGTGCCTGCCCTTCTGGAGGGGGGGCAGAATATGGCTACACCTTC. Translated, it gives CACPSGGGAEYGYTF. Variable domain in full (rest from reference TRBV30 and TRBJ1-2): SQTIHQWPATLVQPVGSPLSLECTVEGTSNPNLYWYRQAAGRGLQLLFYSVGIGQISSEVPQNLSASRPQDRQFILSSKKLLLSDSGFYLCACPSGGGAEYGYTFGSGTRLTVV.

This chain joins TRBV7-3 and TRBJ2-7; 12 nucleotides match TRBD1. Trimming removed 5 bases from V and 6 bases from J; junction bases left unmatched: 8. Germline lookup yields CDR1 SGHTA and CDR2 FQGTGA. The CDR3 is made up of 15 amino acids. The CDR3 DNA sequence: TGTGCCAGCAGCGCCGTCGGGACAGGGGGCCTCGAGCAGTACGTC. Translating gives CASSAVGTGGLEQYV.

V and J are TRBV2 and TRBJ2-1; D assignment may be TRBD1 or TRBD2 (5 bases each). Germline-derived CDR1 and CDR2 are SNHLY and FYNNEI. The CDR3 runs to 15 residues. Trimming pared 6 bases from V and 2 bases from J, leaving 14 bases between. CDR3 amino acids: CASRTGAGTYNEQFF. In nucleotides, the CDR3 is TGTGCCAGCAGGACCGGGGCTGGGACCTACAATGAGCAGTTCTTC.